One and the same sample provided the 20 T cell receptor beta chains below, sequenced in a study of response to subunit inactivated influenza vaccine. TCRdb re-derived calls from the RT-PCR reads in MiXCR, one entry per CDR3 protein. The sample includes 600,000 to 850,000 distinct CDR3 sequences, 12% to 15% of them seen just once. Sequenced here: PBMCs from blood, sampled less than 15 days before vaccination. The receptors were gathered from a man aged 50-59 years who received an inactivated influenza vaccine.

This clonotype was recorded at least ten times. The chain couples TRBV12-3 or TRBV12-4 to TRBJ1-5, with no clear D. The CDR3 is 14 residues long. Trimming left V 5 bases short and J 6 bases short, with 14 bases between. DNA of the CDR3: TGTGCCAGCAGTCCCCGGGAAGGCAGTCAGCCCCAGCATTTT. Translation: CASSPREGSQPQHF.

This clonotype was counted only a few times. The rearrangement uses TRBV4-3 and TRBJ2-5; no reliable D call. The germline V gene has CDR1 LGHNA and CDR2 YSLEER. The CDR3 is 12 amino acids. CDR3 in amino acids: CADTTDRQTQYF. The CDR3 DNA reads TGCGCTGATACCACTGATCGTCAGACCCAGTACTTC.

The rearrangement links TRBV4-3 to TRBJ2-2; unclear D gene. Germline CDR1 is LGHNA and CDR2 is YSLEER. Trimming shortened V by 0 bases and J by 1 base, and 9 bases separated the two germline ends. There are 16 residues in the CDR3. CDR3 residues: CASSQEFQRNTGELFF. Here the CDR3 DNA reads TGCGCCAGCAGCCAAGAGTTCCAGCGGAACACCGGGGAGCTGTTTTTT.

The chain uses TRBV28 and TRBJ1-5; D possibly corresponds to TRBD1 (6 bases). V was clipped by 3 bases and J by 3 bases, with 12 bases between them. The CDR3 is 15 amino acids. Germline CDR1 is MDHEN and CDR2 is SYDVKM. CDR3 amino acids: CASSFSGGTNQPQHF. CDR3 coding DNA: TGTGCCAGCAGTTTTAGTGGGGGCACCAATCAGCCCCAGCATTTT.

This sequence joins TRBV6-2 or TRBV6-3 and TRBJ2-1; D is ambiguous. This CDR3 comprises 13 residues. V lost 2 bases to trimming and J lost 6 bases, with 8 bases between them. CDR1 and CDR2 (germline): MNHEY, SVGEGT. The DNA for the CDR3 is TGTGCCAGCAGTTACGTTCCCCTCAATGAGCAGTTCTTC. Protein product: CASSYVPLNEQFF.

This sequence joins TRBV7-6 and TRBJ1-3; D gene unclear. CDR1 is SGHVS, CDR2 FNYEAQ, per germline. CDR3 length equals 14 residues. V dropped 4 bases and J dropped 0 bases, with 7 bases sitting between them. CDR3 sequence: CASSSGFSGNTIYF. CDR3 nucleotides: TGTGCCAGCAGCTCGGGTTTCTCTGGAAACACCATATATTTT.

This clonotype was counted a few times. The genes are TRBV5-1 and TRBJ2-1; 11 bases fit TRBD2. The CDR3 is 14 amino acids. Germline V gene sequence: CDR1 SGHRS, CDR2 YFSETQ. With V trimmed by 6 bases and J by 9 bases, 8 bases remained unmatched. The CDR3 is CASTLAGGIGEQFF. CDR3 nucleotide sequence: TGCGCCAGCACTCTAGCGGGAGGAATCGGTGAGCAGTTCTTC.

This clonotype was observed a handful of times. V and J are TRBV9 and TRBJ2-3; D might be TRBD2 (6 bases). V shed 5 bases and J shed 2 bases, with 12 bases lying between them. The CDR3 is 14 amino acids. Germline V gene sequence: CDR1 SGDLS, CDR2 YYNGEE. CDR3 sequence reads: CASSSGAITDTQYF. The CDR3 nucleotides read TGTGCCAGCAGTAGCGGAGCTATCACAGATACGCAGTATTTT.

This clonotype turned up a few times. The chain is built from TRBV10-3 and TRBJ2-1; no clear D gene. The CDR3 covers 11 residues. The germline V gene encodes CDR1 ENHRY and CDR2 SYGVKD. CDR3 DNA sequence: TGTGCTGGTGGAATTTACAATGAGCAGTTCTTC. It codes for CAGGIYNEQFF.

This clonotype was seen ten or more times. CDR3 sequence (DNA): TGTGCCAGCAGCTTACCTAGTTTGAATGAGCAGTTCTTC. Translation gives CASSLPSLNEQFF. This sequence joins TRBV7-2 and TRBJ2-1; D gene unclear. Germline V CDR1 and CDR2: SGHTA, FQGNSA. With 2 bases removed from V and 7 bases from J, the gap between germline ends came to 9 bases. The CDR3 is made up of 13 amino acids.

This sequence joins TRBV25-1 and TRBJ2-1, with TRBD2 identical over 8 bases. The CDR3 is 15 residues long. CDR1 is MGHDK, CDR2 SYGVNS, per germline. J was trimmed by 0 bases and V by 7 bases; bases with no gene match: 5. CDR3 region: CASIQSGSSYNEQFF. In DNA form, the CDR3 reads TGTGCCAGCATCCAAAGCGGGAGCTCCTACAATGAGCAGTTCTTC.

This clonotype was picked up a small number of times. The chain joins TRBV20-1 to TRBJ2-7; 9 nucleotides line up with TRBD1. The length of the CDR3 is 16 residues. V shed 0 bases, J shed 2 bases, and the junction held 8 bases outside the gene matches. Germline loops: CDR1 DFQATT, CDR2 SNEGSKA (reference sequence). DNA of the CDR3: TGCAGTGCTAGAGACCCCCCGGGACAGGGTACCTACGAGCAGTACTTC. This translates into CSARDPPGQGTYEQYF.

The chain has TRBV6-2 or TRBV6-3 and TRBJ2-5; 14 bases line up with TRBD2. Germline V lookup: CDR1 MNHEY, CDR2 SVGEGT. Germline trimming cut 5 bases from V and 4 bases from J; bases unmatched to any gene: 3. The CDR3 is 15 amino acids. The CDR3 region has the DNA TGTGCCAGCAGTGGGACTAGCGGGAGTTTAGAGACCCAGTACTTC. Its translation is CASSGTSGSLETQYF.

V and J are TRBV5-5 and TRBJ2-1; the match to TRBD1 covers 7 bases. CDR3 size: 15 residues. V lost 0 bases, J lost 6 bases, and 6 bases stayed unmatched. Germline CDR1 is SGHKS and CDR2 is YYEKEE (reference sequence). The CDR3 region is CASSLVTGPRNEQFF. The CDR3, as DNA: TGTGCCAGCAGCTTGGTGACAGGGCCCCGCAATGAGCAGTTCTTC.

In its sample, this clonotype was seen many times. The chain combines TRBV6-6 with TRBJ2-1; 8 bases line up with TRBD2. Trimming removed 5 bases from V and 6 bases from J; junction bases left unmatched: 0. Germline-derived CDR1 and CDR2 are MNHNY and SVGAGI (reference sequence). The CDR3 is 12 amino acids. In DNA, the CDR3 is TGTGCCAGCAGTGCGGGGGGCAATGAGCAGTTCTTC. Its translation is CASSAGGNEQFF.

This clonotype was observed a few times. The chain combines TRBV5-6 with TRBJ2-5, with TRBD2 matching 12 bases. Unmatched junction bases numbered 12, after V lost 2 bases and J lost 4 bases. CDR1 SGHDT and CDR2 YYEEEE come from the germline V gene. The CDR3 has 18 residues. CDR3: CASSFFSLAGGRGETQYF. CDR3 in DNA: TGTGCCAGCAGCTTTTTTAGCCTAGCGGGAGGGAGAGGAGAGACCCAGTACTTC. Filled out from reference TRBV5-6 and TRBJ2-5, the complete variable domain reads DAGVTQSPTHLIKTRGQQVTLRCSPKSGHDTVSWYQQALGQGPQFIFQYYEEEERQRGNFPDRFSGHQFPNYSSELNVNALLLGDSALYLCASSFFSLAGGRGETQYFGPGTRLLVL.

This clonotype was seen at least ten times. V is TRBV27 and J is TRBJ2-1, with unresolved D. Trimming removed 2 bases from V and 2 bases from J, with 16 bases in between. Per the germline V gene, CDR1 is MNHEY and CDR2 is SMNVEV (reference sequence). This CDR3 spans 17 amino acids. CDR3 sequence (DNA): TGTGCCAGCAGTTTACTTCCACCCCCAGTTACCTACAATGAGCAGTTCTTC. Translating gives CASSLLPPPVTYNEQFF.

In this sample, this clonotype turned up a few times. The CDR3 nucleotides are TGTGCCAGCACGGGACAGGGTGGCTACGAGCAGTACTTC. This codes for CASTGQGGYEQYF. The chain has TRBV6-1 and TRBJ2-7, with 9 nucleotides matching TRBD1. The CDR3 runs to 13 residues. Trimming at V came to 7 bases and at J to 3 bases, leaving 4 bases not matched to a gene. CDR1 is MNHNS and CDR2 is SASEGT in the germline V gene.

This chain uses TRBV20-1 with TRBJ1-1; 7 positions match TRBD1. The CDR3 sequence is 13 residues long. The trim removed 3 bases at V and 4 bases at J, leaving 5 bases unmatched. Germline CDR1 reads DFQATT; CDR2 reads SNEGSKA (reference sequence). Written as DNA, the CDR3 is TGCAGTGCTAGTGAGGGGGCGGTCACTGAAGCTTTCTTT. This translates into CSASEGAVTEAFF.

This clonotype has just a few counts. The rearrangement uses TRBV7-2 and TRBJ2-7, with TRBD1 identical over 9 bases. V trimming: 4 bases; J trimming: 2 bases; junction bases outside the gene matches: 6. The CDR3 loop spans 15 amino acids. Germline V CDR1 and CDR2: SGHTA, FQGNSA. The CDR3 sequence is CASSYRDRATYEQYF. CDR3 sequence (DNA): TGTGCCAGCAGCTACCGGGACAGGGCAACCTACGAGCAGTACTTC.